The source of this TCR beta chain is a study of shared clonotypes between healthy human individuals. Measured with immunoSEQ multiplex PCR; TCRdb has only the in-frame clones, and not every one. This sample has roughly 1,800,000 clones, with roughly 95% found just once. Naive CD8 cells, CD45RO-negative and positively selected for CCR7, excluded terminally differentiated effector memory CD45RA+ cells. The CDR3 sequence is 17 residues long. Germline V gene lookup returns CDR1 SEHNR and CDR2 FQNEAQ (reference sequence). V lost 4 bases, J lost 5 bases, and 13 bases stayed unmatched. About this clone: The antigen remains undetermined.

Study findings and constraints: Generation of non-shared clonotypes was less probable than generation of clonotypes shared by all four donors.

The chain joins TRBV7-9 to TRBJ2-1, with 8 positions matching TRBD1. Input material: naive CD8+ T cells sorted from blood. The sequence was collected from a man between 18 and 29 years old in good health. Here the CDR3 DNA reads TGTGCCAGCAGCTCACCAGACAGGGGAGGTGGACACAATGAGCAGTTCTTC. It codes for CASSSPDRGGGHNEQFF.